This T cell receptor (beta chain) was sequenced in a study of blood T cell repertoires in COVID-19. As for the study in general: The United States, Italy and Spain supplied acute and convalescent COVID-19 samples.

In the authors' workflow: Amplification from reference gene primers served as the basis for estimated nucleated cell counts. Method: immunoSEQ multiplex PCR; TCRdb's copy keeps in-frame clones and lacks some. The V and J calls and clone size were taken over from that table, and D and trimming were inferred from the DNA. Of 90,000 to 120,000 clones listed, around 85% are singletons. Germline-derived CDR1 and CDR2 are SGHAT and FQNNGV. V lost 5 bases, J lost 6 bases, and 11 bases stayed unmatched. The CDR3 is 15 amino acids. This chain connects TRBV11-2 to TRBJ1-1; 8 nucleotides agree with TRBD1. The receptor comes from a man aged 65-85 years with active or convalescent COVID-19. The sequenced sample was peripheral blood. The CDR3 DNA follows: TGTGCCAGCAGCCCTGGGACAGGCGTAGCCGCTGAAGCTTTCTTT. As protein: CASSPGTGVAAEAFF.